The following is a TCR beta chain sequence with its context. What it binds is unknown. This specimen belongs to a study of regulatory T cells in long-lasting Graves disease. Study-wide results and caveats: Accuracy was possibly reduced by small sample size.

With iRepertoire HTBI primers and Arm-PCR of CDR3 regions, TCR beta libraries were built. TCRdb ran MiXCR on the multiplex PCR reads and lists one entry per CDR3 protein. The sample yields roughly 500,000 distinct CDR3 sequences, roughly 14% seen once. The V gene's germline CDR1 is ENHRY and CDR2 SYGVKD. V lost 6 bases and J 0 bases, leaving 13 bases between the germline ends. The CDR3 consists of 15 residues. The time point is: newly diagnosed GD, antithyroid drugs for less than 3 months. From PBMCs, RNA was extracted and then used to make the TCR library. The collection involved drawing approximately 9 milliliters of peripheral blood into EDTA tubes. In addition, the sample was reused for a study of T cells in Graves' hyperthyroidism and ophthalmopathy. From that report: Stable Graves' hyperthyroidism meant no ophthalmopathy progression within 18 months. HTBI primers were the set used in a first-round RT-PCR of the TCR CDR3.

The clonotype comes from a man under 40 with Graves disease. This chain connects TRBV10-3 to TRBJ2-3; tentative D call: TRBD2 (6 bases). Sequencing used peripheral blood mononuclear cells (PBMCs), obtained at new diagnosis, from a patient treated with antithyroid drugs. The CDR3 DNA sequence: TGTGCCATCAGCCCAGGAGGGACTAGCACAGATACGCAGTATTTT. This sequence encodes CAISPGGTSTDTQYF.